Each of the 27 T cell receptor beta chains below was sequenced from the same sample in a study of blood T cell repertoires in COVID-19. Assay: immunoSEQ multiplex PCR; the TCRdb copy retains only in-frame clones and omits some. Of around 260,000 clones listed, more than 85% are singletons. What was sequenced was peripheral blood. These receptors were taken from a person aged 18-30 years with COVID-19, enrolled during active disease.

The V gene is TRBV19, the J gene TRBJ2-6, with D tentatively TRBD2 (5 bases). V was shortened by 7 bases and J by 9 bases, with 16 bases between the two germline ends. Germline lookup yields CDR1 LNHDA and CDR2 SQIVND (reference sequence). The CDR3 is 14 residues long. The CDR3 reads CASTQDRTYNVLTF. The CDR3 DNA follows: TGTGCCAGTACCCAAGATAGGACTTACAACGTCCTGACTTTC. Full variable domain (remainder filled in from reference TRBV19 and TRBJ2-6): DGGITQSPKYLFRKEGQNVTLSCEQNLNHDAMYWYRQDPGQGLRLIYYSQIVNDFQKGDIAEGYSVSREKKESFPLTVTSAQKNPTAFYLCASTQDRTYNVLTFGAGSRLTVL.

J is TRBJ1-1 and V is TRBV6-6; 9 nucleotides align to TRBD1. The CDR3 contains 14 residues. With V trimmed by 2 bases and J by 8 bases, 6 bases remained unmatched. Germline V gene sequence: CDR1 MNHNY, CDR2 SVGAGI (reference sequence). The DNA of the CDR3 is TGTGCCAGCAGTTACCCCGAACAGGGGGCGGAAGCTTTCTTT. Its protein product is CASSYPEQGAEAFF.

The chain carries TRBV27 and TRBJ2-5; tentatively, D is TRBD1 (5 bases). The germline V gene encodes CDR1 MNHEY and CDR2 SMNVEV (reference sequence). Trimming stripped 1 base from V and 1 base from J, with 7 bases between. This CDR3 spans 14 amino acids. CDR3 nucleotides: TGTGCCAGCAGTTTATTGGGGCTCCAAGAGACCCAGTACTTC. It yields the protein CASSLLGLQETQYF.

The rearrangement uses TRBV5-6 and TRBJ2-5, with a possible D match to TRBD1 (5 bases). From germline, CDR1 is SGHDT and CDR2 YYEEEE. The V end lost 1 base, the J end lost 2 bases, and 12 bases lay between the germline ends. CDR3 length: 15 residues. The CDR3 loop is CASSLIGREQETQYF. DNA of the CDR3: TGTGCCAGCAGCTTGATCGGCAGGGAACAAGAGACCCAGTACTTC. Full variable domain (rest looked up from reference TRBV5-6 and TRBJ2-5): DAGVTQSPTHLIKTRGQQVTLRCSPKSGHDTVSWYQQALGQGPQFIFQYYEEEERQRGNFPDRFSGHQFPNYSSELNVNALLLGDSALYLCASSLIGREQETQYFGPGTRLLVL.

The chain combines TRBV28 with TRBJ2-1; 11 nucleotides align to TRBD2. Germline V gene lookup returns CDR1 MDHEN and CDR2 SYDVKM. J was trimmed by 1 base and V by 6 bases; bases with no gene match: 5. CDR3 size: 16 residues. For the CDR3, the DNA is TGTGCCAGCAGCTCAACTAGCGGGAGTTCCTACAATGAGCAGTTCTTC. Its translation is CASSSTSGSSYNEQFF.

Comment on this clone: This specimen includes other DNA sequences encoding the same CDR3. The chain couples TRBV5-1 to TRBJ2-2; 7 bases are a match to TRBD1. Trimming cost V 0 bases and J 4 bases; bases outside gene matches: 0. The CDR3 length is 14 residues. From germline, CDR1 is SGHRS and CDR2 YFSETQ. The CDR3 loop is CASSLAGGTGELFF. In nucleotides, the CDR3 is TGCGCCAGCAGCTTGGCAGGGGGCACCGGGGAGCTGTTTTTT.

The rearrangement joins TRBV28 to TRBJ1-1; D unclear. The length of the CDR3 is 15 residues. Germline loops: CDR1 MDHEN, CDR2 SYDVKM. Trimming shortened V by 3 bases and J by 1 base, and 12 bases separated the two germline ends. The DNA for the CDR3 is TGTGCCAGCAGTTTTGCGGGCTTGGGGAACACTGAAGCTTTCTTT. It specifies CASSFAGLGNTEAFF.

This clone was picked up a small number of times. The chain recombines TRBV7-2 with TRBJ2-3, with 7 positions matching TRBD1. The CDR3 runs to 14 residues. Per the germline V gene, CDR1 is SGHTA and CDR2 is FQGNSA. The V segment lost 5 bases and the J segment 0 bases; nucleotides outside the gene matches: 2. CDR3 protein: CASSPGQSTDTQYF. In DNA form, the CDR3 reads TGTGCCAGCAGCCCGGGACAGAGCACAGATACGCAGTATTTT.

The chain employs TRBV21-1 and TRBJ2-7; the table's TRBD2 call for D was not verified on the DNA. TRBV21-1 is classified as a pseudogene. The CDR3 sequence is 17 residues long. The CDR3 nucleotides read TGTGCCAGCAGCAAAAAGTTTCCGGGACTAGGAGCCTACGAGCAGTACTTC. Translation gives CASSKKFPGLGAYEQYF.

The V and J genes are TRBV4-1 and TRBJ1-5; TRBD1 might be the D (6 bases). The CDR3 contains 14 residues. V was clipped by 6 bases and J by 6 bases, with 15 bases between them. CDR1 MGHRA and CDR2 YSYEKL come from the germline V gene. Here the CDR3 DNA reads TGCGCCAGCAGTCTGACAGGCGGAGTTCAGCCCCAGCATTTT. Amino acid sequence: CASSLTGGVQPQHF.

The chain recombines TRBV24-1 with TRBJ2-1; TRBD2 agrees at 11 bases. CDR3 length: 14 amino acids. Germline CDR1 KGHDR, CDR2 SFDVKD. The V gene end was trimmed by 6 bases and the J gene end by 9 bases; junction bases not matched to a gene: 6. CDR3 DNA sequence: TGTGCCACCAGTACCCTGCTAGCGGGGGGTGAGCAGTTCTTC. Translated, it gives CATSTLLAGGEQFF.

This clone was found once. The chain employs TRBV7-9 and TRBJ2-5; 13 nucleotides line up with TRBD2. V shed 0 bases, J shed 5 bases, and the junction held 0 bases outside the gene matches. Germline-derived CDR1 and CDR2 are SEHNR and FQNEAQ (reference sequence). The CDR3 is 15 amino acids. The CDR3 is CASSLATSGRETQYF. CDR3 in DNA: TGTGCCAGCAGCTTAGCGACTAGCGGGAGGGAGACCCAGTACTTC.

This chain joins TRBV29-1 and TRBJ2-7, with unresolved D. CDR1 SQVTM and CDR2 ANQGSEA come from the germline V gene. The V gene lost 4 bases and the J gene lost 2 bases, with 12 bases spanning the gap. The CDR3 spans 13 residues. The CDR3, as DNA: TGCAGCGTTGCAATGGCGGTTCCCTACGAGCAGTACTTC. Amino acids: CSVAMAVPYEQYF.

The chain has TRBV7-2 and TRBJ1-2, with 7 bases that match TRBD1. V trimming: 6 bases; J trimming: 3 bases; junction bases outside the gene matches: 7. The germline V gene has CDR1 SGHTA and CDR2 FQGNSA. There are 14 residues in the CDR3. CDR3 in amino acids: CASSHGQAYYGYTF. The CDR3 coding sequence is TGTGCCAGCAGTCACGGACAGGCGTACTATGGCTACACCTTC.

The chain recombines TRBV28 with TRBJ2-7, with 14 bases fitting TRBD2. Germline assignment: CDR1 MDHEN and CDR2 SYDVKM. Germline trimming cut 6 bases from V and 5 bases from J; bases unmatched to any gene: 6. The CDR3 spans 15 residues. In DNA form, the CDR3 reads TGTGCCAGCAGAATAGGGACTAGCGGGAGCCACGAGCAGTACTTC. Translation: CASRIGTSGSHEQYF.

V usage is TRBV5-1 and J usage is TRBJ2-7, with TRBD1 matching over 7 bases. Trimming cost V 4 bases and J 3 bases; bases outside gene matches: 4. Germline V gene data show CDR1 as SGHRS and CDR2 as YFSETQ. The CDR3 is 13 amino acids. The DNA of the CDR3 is TGCGCCAGCAGCATAGGACAGGACTACGAGCAGTACTTC. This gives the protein CASSIGQDYEQYF. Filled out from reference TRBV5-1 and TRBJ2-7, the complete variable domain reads KAGVTQTPRYLIKTRGQQVTLSCSPISGHRSVSWYQQTPGQGLQFLFEYFSETQRNKGNFPGRFSGRQFSNSRSEMNVSTLELGDSALYLCASSIGQDYEQYFGPGTRLTVT.

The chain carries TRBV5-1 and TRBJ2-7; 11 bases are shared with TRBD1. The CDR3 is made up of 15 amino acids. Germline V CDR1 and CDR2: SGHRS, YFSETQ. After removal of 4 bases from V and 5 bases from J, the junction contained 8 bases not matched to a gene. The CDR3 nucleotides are TGCGCCAGCAGCCCGGGACAGGGGGTTTTCCACGAGCAGTACTTC. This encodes CASSPGQGVFHEQYF.

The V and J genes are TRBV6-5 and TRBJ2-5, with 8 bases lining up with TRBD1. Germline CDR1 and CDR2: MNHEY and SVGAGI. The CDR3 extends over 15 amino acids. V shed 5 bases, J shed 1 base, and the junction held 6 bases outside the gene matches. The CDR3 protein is CASSRTGLFQETQYF. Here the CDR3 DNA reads TGTGCCAGCAGTCGGACAGGGCTTTTCCAAGAGACCCAGTACTTC.

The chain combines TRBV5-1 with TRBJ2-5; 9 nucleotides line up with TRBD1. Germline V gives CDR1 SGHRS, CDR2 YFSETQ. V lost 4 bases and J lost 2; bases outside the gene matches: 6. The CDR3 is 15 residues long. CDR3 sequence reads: CASSLGQGWQETQYF. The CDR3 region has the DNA TGCGCCAGCAGCCTAGGACAGGGGTGGCAAGAGACCCAGTACTTC.

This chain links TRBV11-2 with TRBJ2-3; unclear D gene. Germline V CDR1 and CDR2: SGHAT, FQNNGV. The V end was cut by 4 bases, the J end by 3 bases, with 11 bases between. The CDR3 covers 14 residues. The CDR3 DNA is TGTGCCAGCAGCTCCAATAGCCGGACAGATACGCAGTATTTT. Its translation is CASSSNSRTDTQYF.

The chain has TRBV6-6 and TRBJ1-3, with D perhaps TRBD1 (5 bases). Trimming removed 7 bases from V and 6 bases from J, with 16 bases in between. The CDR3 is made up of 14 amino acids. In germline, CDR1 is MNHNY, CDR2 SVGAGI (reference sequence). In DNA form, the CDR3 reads TGTGCCAGCACCGGGTGGAGGGACGAAAACACCATATATTTT. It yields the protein CASTGWRDENTIYF.

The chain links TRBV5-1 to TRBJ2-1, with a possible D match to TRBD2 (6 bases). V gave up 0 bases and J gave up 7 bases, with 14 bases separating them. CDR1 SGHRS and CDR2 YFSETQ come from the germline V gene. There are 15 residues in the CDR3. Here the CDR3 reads CASSLERERGNEQFF. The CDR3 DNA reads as TGCGCCAGCAGCTTGGAACGGGAGAGAGGTAATGAGCAGTTCTTC.

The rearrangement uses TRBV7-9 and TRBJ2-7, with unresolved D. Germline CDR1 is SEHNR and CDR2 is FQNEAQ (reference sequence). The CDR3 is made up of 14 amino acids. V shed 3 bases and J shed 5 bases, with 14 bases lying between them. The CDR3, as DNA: TGTGCCAGCAGCTTTATGGCCATAGACAACGAGCAGTACTTC. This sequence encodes CASSFMAIDNEQYF.

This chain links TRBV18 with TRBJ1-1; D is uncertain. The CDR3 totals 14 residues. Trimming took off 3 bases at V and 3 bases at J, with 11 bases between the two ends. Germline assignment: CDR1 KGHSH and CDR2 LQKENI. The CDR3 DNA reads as TGTGCCAGCTCACCGGAGGTAACGCACACTGAAGCTTTCTTT. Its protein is CASSPEVTHTEAFF.

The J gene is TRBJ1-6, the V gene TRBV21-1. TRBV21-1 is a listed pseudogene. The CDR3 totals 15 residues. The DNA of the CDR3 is TGTGCCAGCAGCGCTGAGGACGGGAGGAATTCACCCCTCCACTTT. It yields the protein CASSAEDGRNSPLHF.

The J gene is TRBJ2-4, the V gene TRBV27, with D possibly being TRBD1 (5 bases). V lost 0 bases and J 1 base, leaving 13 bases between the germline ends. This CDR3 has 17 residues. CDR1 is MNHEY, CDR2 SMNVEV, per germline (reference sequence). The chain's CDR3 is CASSLSGRDYAKNIQYF. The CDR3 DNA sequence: TGTGCCAGCAGTTTATCGGGCAGGGATTACGCCAAAAACATTCAGTACTTC.

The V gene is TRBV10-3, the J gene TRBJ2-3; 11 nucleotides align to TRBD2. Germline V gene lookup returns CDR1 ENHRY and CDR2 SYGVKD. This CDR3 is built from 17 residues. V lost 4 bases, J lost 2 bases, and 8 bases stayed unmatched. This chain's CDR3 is CAISGPTSGSTTDTQYF. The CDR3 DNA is TGTGCCATCAGTGGCCCAACTAGCGGGAGTACCACAGATACGCAGTATTTT.